This is a list of T cell receptor beta chains from one sample in a study of blood T cell repertoires in COVID-19. Data came from immunoSEQ multiplex PCR; TCRdb stores just in-frame clones and leaves some out. The sample consists of under 200,000 clones, about 90% of them appearing once. The sample taken for sequencing was peripheral blood. Source of these receptors: a man between 60 and 75 years old with active or convalescent COVID-19. The CDR3 runs from the conserved cysteine through the conserved F or W. The D gene is left open where the match is weak. The size of a clone is reported for some rows only, either as once, few or many, or as a class for expanded clones.

d_call	j_call	v_call	clone_size	cdr3_aa	cdr3_nt
TRBD1	TRBJ1-2	TRBV18	.	CASSPNRGAYGYTF	TGTGCCAGCTCACCTAACAGGGGTGCCTATGGCTACACCTTC
.	TRBJ1-5	TRBV5-8	.	CASSPVGGLDQPQHF	TGTGCCAGCAGCCCAGTCGGGGGGCTGGATCAGCCCCAGCATTTT
TRBD1	TRBJ1-2	TRBV29-1	.	CSVEEMTGTNYGYTF	TGCAGCGTCGAGGAGATGACAGGGACTAACTATGGCTACACCTTC
TRBD1	TRBJ2-1	TRBV12-3/TRBV12-4	.	CASSLAQDRAGVF	TGTGCCAGCAGTTTAGCCCAGGACAGGGCTGGGGTCTTC
TRBD1	TRBJ2-1	TRBV5-1	.	CASSLGTGGGVQFF	TGCGCCAGCAGCTTGGGGACAGGGGGTGGCGTGCAGTTCTTC
TRBD1	TRBJ2-2	TRBV10-3	.	CAISGDRGKNTGELFF	TGTGCCATCAGTGGGGACAGGGGAAAAAACACCGGGGAGCTGTTTTTT
TRBD1	TRBJ1-4	TRBV29-1	.	CSVRTGGEKLFF	TGCAGCGTTCGGACAGGGGGCGAAAAACTGTTTTTT
.	TRBJ2-5	TRBV6-2/TRBV6-3	.	CASSYSLQETQYF	TGTGCCAGCAGTTACTCACTCCAAGAGACCCAGTACTTC
.	TRBJ2-4	TRBV29-1	.	CSVDDTRGNIQYF	TGCAGCGTAGATGACACCCGAGGGAACATTCAGTACTTC
.	TRBJ1-2	TRBV19	.	CASSTLGGSYGYTF	TGTGCCAGTAGTACCCTGGGAGGGAGCTATGGCTACACCTTC
.	TRBJ2-3	TRBV19	.	CASRPFGQPATQYF	TGTGCCAGTAGGCCCTTTGGACAGCCCGCTACGCAGTATTTT
.	TRBJ1-2	TRBV4-1	.	CASSHLMTENYGYTF	TGCGCCAGCAGCCACCTAATGACAGAGAACTATGGCTACACCTTC
.	TRBJ2-7	TRBV5-5	.	CASSFGGAPYEQYF	TGTGCCAGCAGCTTCGGGGGAGCCCCTTACGAGCAGTACTTC
TRBD2	TRBJ2-5	TRBV7-3	.	CASSLLAAGETQYF	TGTGCCAGCAGCCTCCTAGCGGCTGGGGAGACCCAGTACTTC
.	TRBJ2-1	TRBV5-6	.	CASSLAATSADEQFF	TGTGCCAGCAGCTTGGCCGCGACTAGTGCGGATGAGCAGTTCTTC
.	TRBJ1-4	TRBV5-1	.	CASSPGLGITNEKLFF	TGCGCCAGCAGCCCAGGTCTGGGTATAACTAATGAAAAACTGTTTTTT
TRBD1	TRBJ1-5	TRBV6-1	.	CASSEQRNRGGSSNQPQHF	TGTGCCAGCAGTGAACAGAGGAACAGGGGTGGGAGTAGCAATCAGCCCCAGCATTTT
TRBD1	TRBJ2-7	TRBV27	.	CASRLVPGQGAYEQYF	TGTGCCAGCAGATTGGTACCGGGACAGGGGGCTTACGAGCAGTACTTC
TRBD1	TRBJ2-1	TRBV6-6	.	CASSYNPGGPHNEQFF	TGTGCCAGCAGTTACAATCCAGGGGGCCCCCACAATGAGCAGTTCTTC
.	TRBJ2-7	TRBV6-5	.	CASSNSGVAAHEQYF	TGTGCCAGCAGTAACTCGGGGGTAGCGGCCCACGAGCAGTACTTC
.	TRBJ2-2	TRBV18	.	CASSPSRYGELFF	TGTGCCAGCTCACCATCGAGGTACGGGGAGCTGTTTTTT
.	TRBJ2-3	TRBV6-5	.	CASIQSGSSTDTQYF	TGTGCCAGCATTCAGAGCGGTTCTAGCACAGATACGCAGTATTTT
TRBD1	TRBJ1-1	TRBV5-1	.	CASSLDRGNTEAFF	TGCGCCAGCAGCTTGGACAGGGGGAACACTGAAGCTTTCTTT
TRBD1	TRBJ2-5	TRBV10-3	.	CAISEPTGRQETQYF	TGTGCCATCAGTGAGCCGACAGGGCGCCAAGAGACCCAGTACTTC
TRBD1	TRBJ2-6	TRBV19	.	CASSDRAGANVLTF	TGTGCCAGTAGCGACAGGGCTGGGGCCAACGTCCTGACTTTC
TRBD2	TRBJ2-3	TRBV4-2	.	CASSPSSGAADTQYF	TGTGCCAGCAGCCCGTCTAGCGGGGCAGCAGATACGCAGTATTTT
TRBD1	TRBJ2-7	TRBV9	.	CASSVFGTGVYEQYF	TGTGCCAGCAGCGTATTTGGGACAGGGGTTTACGAGCAGTACTTC
TRBD1	TRBJ1-2	TRBV29-1	.	CSTRTGGGWGYTF	TGCAGCACCCGGACAGGGGGAGGTTGGGGCTACACCTTC
TRBD1	TRBJ1-1	TRBV7-2	.	CASSSTGVLEAFF	TGTGCCAGCAGCTCGACAGGGGTACTCGAAGCTTTCTTT
.	TRBJ1-6	TRBV7-2	.	CASSLERESPLHF	TGTGCCAGCAGCTTAGAGAGGGAATCACCCCTCCACTTT
.	TRBJ2-5	TRBV9	.	CASSVASGTGRETQYF	TGTGCCAGCAGCGTAGCTTCGGGAACGGGTAGGGAGACCCAGTACTTC
TRBD1	TRBJ1-5	TRBV5-3	.	CARSSYRDRGLCLCNQPQHF	TGTGCCAGAAGCTCTTACCGGGACAGGGGGCTATGTTTATGCAATCAGCCCCAGCATTTT
.	TRBJ1-6	TRBV5-6	.	CASSLGPSSPLHF	TGTGCCAGCAGCTTGGGGCCTAGTTCACCCCTCCACTTT
.	TRBJ2-1	TRBV4-1	.	CASSQEGSRRYNEQFF	TGCGCCAGCAGCCAAGAAGGGAGTAGGCGCTACAATGAGCAGTTCTTC
TRBD1	TRBJ2-5	TRBV24-1	.	CATSDPASSKGAGETQYF	TGTGCCACCAGTGATCCCGCCAGTAGTAAGGGGGCAGGGGAGACCCAGTACTTC
TRBD1	TRBJ1-2	TRBV7-3	few	CASSLETGSAYTF	TGTGCCAGCAGCTTAGAGACAGGGAGTGCCTACACCTTC
.	TRBJ1-6	TRBV27	.	CASSLRPDSPLHF	TGTGCCAGCAGTTTGAGGCCGGATTCACCCCTCCACTTT
.	TRBJ2-1	TRBV11-2	.	CASSPLGRTSYNEQFF	TGTGCCAGCAGCCCGTTGGGGAGAACCTCCTACAATGAGCAGTTCTTC
.	TRBJ2-6	TRBV6-4	.	CASRRPGTGANVLTF	TGTGCCAGCCGAAGGCCGGGAACTGGGGCCAACGTCCTGACTTTC
TRBD2	TRBJ2-2	TRBV3-1/TRBV3-2	.	CASSQKGLAGELFF	TGTGCCAGCAGCCAAAAGGGACTAGCCGGGGAGCTGTTTTTT